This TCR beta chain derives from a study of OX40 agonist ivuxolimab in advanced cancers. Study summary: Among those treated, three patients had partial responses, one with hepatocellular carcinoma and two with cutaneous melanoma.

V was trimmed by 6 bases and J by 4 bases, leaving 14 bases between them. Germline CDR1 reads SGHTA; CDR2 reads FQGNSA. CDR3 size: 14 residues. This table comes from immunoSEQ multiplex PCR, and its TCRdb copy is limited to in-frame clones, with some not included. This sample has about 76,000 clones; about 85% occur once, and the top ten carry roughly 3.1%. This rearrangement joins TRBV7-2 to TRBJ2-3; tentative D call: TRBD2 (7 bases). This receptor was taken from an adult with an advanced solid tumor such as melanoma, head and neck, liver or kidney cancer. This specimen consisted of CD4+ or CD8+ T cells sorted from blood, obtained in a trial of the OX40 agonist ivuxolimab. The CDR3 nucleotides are TGTGCCAGCAGAAGGCGGGGGCGGGCAGATACGCAGTATTTT. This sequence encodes CASRRRGRADTQYF.